This passage covers 29 T cell receptor beta chains from one sample sequenced in a study of chemoradiotherapy in HPV16-positive cancers. Libraries were prepared by immunoSEQ multiplex PCR; TCRdb keeps only in-frame clonotypes and omits some of them. Of approximately 9,300 clones in the sample, approximately 70% were seen once. The sample was acquired from a patient who underwent chemoradiotherapy. The receptors were sampled from a human donor with HPV-associated anogenital cancer.

The rearrangement uses TRBV30 and TRBJ2-3; D possibly corresponds to TRBD1 (5 bases). Germline V gene data show CDR1 as GTSNPN and CDR2 as SVGIG (reference sequence). Trimming pared 5 bases from V and 0 bases from J, leaving 6 bases between. The CDR3 sequence is 12 residues long. Here the CDR3 DNA reads TGTGCCTGGCAGGGTAGCACAGATACGCAGTATTTT. Residues: CAWQGSTDTQYF.

The chain links TRBV30 to TRBJ2-1; 8 bases match TRBD1. Germline lookup yields CDR1 GTSNPN and CDR2 SVGIG (reference sequence). V was clipped by 4 bases and J by 7 bases; unmatched bases: 9. The CDR3 runs 14 residues. The CDR3 loop is CAWNQGAHLNEQFF. In nucleotides, the CDR3 is TGTGCCTGGAACCAGGGGGCGCATTTAAATGAGCAGTTCTTC.

This clone has only one observation. The J gene is TRBJ2-7, the V gene TRBV5-1, with 9 bases that match TRBD2. The junction had 4 bases not matched to a gene; V was cut back by 3 bases and J by 3 bases. Germline lookup yields CDR1 SGHRS and CDR2 YFSETQ. This CDR3 region has 14 residues. CDR3 sequence reads: CASSSLAGVYEQYF. The CDR3, as DNA: TGCGCCAGCAGCTCCTTAGCGGGGGTCTACGAGCAGTACTTC. Looking up the rest from reference TRBV5-1 and TRBJ2-7 gives the full variable domain: KAGVTQTPRYLIKTRGQQVTLSCSPISGHRSVSWYQQTPGQGLQFLFEYFSETQRNKGNFPGRFSGRQFSNSRSEMNVSTLELGDSALYLCASSSLAGVYEQYFGPGTRLTVT.

V is TRBV5-1 and J is TRBJ1-6, with unresolved D. V lost 0 bases, J lost 3 bases, and 1 base lay in between. The CDR3 is 13 amino acids. Germline CDR1 is SGHRS and CDR2 is YFSETQ. Written as DNA, the CDR3 is TGCGCCAGCAGCTTGGACTATAATTCACCCCTCCACTTT. Translated: CASSLDYNSPLHF.

The sample holds one count of this clone. V usage is TRBV29-1 and J usage is TRBJ2-3; TRBD1 might be the D (6 bases). Germline V gene lookup returns CDR1 SQVTM and CDR2 ANQGSEA. Trimming removed 5 bases from V and 2 bases from J, with 11 bases in between. The CDR3 spans 13 residues. The CDR3 nucleotides are TGCAGCGTTCTAGGACAGCTCACAGATACGCAGTATTTT. Amino acids: CSVLGQLTDTQYF.

This rearrangement joins TRBV10-1 to TRBJ1-1; no clear D. V lost 3 bases, J lost 2 bases, and 13 bases lay in between. CDR1 WNHNN and CDR2 SYGVQD come from the germline V gene (reference sequence). This CDR3 is built from 15 residues. The CDR3 DNA sequence: TGCGCCAGCAGTGATGCGGGAAGACCCAACACTGAAGCTTTCTTT. This encodes CASSDAGRPNTEAFF.

The gene calls are TRBV11-3 and TRBJ2-5; TRBD1 might be the D (7 bases). V gave up 2 bases and J gave up 5 bases, with 15 bases separating them. The CDR3 spans 15 residues. Germline-derived CDR1 and CDR2 are SGHNT and YENEEA. The CDR3 spells CASSLNGQAGETQYF. The CDR3 nucleotides read TGTGCCAGCAGCTTAAACGGACAGGCGGGGGAGACCCAGTACTTC.

This chain joins TRBV15 and TRBJ2-4; D is unresolved. The V and J ends lost 8 bases and 0 bases respectively, with 2 bases between them. The CDR3 sequence is 11 residues long. The germline gives CDR1 LNHNV, CDR2 YYDKDF (reference sequence). CDR3 residues: CATVAKNIQYF. CDR3 in DNA: TGTGCCACCGTAGCCAAAAACATTCAGTACTTC.

In DNA, the CDR3 is TGTGCCAGTAGTATAGGGGGACAGGGTCTCTACGAGCAGTACTTC. Residues: CASSIGGQGLYEQYF. This sequence joins TRBV19 and TRBJ2-7, with 9 bases fitting TRBD1. This CDR3 is built from 15 residues. The V gene end was trimmed by 1 base and the J gene end by 3 bases; junction bases not matched to a gene: 4. Germline assignment: CDR1 LNHDA and CDR2 SQIVND (reference sequence).

This clone appeared a few times. This chain links TRBV20-1 with TRBJ2-5; D is undetermined. The V end lost 6 bases, the J end lost 2 bases, and 7 bases lay between the germline ends. This CDR3 contains 11 residues. Germline CDR1 DFQATT, CDR2 SNEGSKA (reference sequence). The CDR3, as DNA: TGCAGTGCCCTCGCTCAAGAGACCCAGTACTTC. Protein: CSALAQETQYF.

This chain uses TRBV19 with TRBJ2-1; 8 nucleotides agree with TRBD2. V lost 6 bases, J lost 5 bases, and 9 bases stayed unmatched. This CDR3 is built from 15 residues. Germline CDR1 LNHDA, CDR2 SQIVND (reference sequence). The CDR3 region has the DNA TGTGCCAGTAGGGGCCGGAGCGGGGGAGACAATGAGCAGTTCTTC. Its translation is CASRGRSGGDNEQFF.

The chain is built from TRBV15 and TRBJ2-1; perhaps TRBD2 as D (6 bases). CDR1 and CDR2 from the germline V gene are LNHNV and YYDKDF (reference sequence). The germline V and J ends were trimmed by 5 bases and 5 bases, with 16 bases remaining between them. This CDR3 comprises 15 residues. CDR3 residues: CATSSLMGLNNEQFF. CDR3 nucleotides: TGTGCCACCAGCTCACTCATGGGACTTAACAATGAGCAGTTCTTC. The whole variable domain, filled in from reference TRBV15 and TRBJ2-1, reads DAMVIQNPRYQVTQFGKPVTLSCSQTLNHNVMYWYQQKSSQAPKLLFHYYDKDFNNEADTPDNFQSRRPNTSFCFLDIRSPGLGDTAMYLCATSSLMGLNNEQFFGPGTRLTVL.

The chain uses TRBV19 and TRBJ1-6, with D possibly matching TRBD1 (6 bases). The CDR3 is 13 residues long. Per germline, CDR1 LNHDA and CDR2 SQIVND (reference sequence). V lost 4 bases and J 7 bases, leaving 8 bases between the germline ends. CDR3 residues: CASSRRGNSPLHF. The CDR3 DNA is TGTGCCAGTAGTAGAAGGGGGAATTCACCCCTCCACTTT. Together with reference TRBV19 and TRBJ1-6, the CDR3 gives the full variable domain: DGGITQSPKYLFRKEGQNVTLSCEQNLNHDAMYWYRQDPGQGLRLIYYSQIVNDFQKGDIAEGYSVSREKKESFPLTVTSAQKNPTAFYLCASSRRGNSPLHFGNGTRLTVT.

The chain links TRBV19 to TRBJ2-2; D gene ambiguous. The ends were cut back, 4 bases at V and 0 bases at J, with 0 bases in the middle. Germline loops: CDR1 LNHDA, CDR2 SQIVND (reference sequence). The CDR3 contains 12 residues. The CDR3 DNA is TGTGCCAGTAGTACGAACACCGGGGAGCTGTTTTTT. It is translated as CASSTNTGELFF.

The chain combines TRBV4-1 with TRBJ1-5; 9 bases fit TRBD1. The CDR3 length is 15 residues. V lost 5 bases and J lost 1; bases outside the gene matches: 3. Germline V gene lookup returns CDR1 MGHRA and CDR2 YSYEKL. As DNA, the CDR3 is TGCGCCAGCAGCATAGGACAGGGGAGCAATCAGCCCCAGCATTTT. This translates into CASSIGQGSNQPQHF.

This clone has more than one count but fewer than ten. V gene TRBV12-1 combines with J gene TRBJ2-3; TRBD1 is taken as the D call from the table, unchecked against the DNA. TRBV12-1 is a pseudogene segment. CDR3 length equals 16 residues. The chain's CDR3 is CASSAPGQETTDTQYF. The CDR3 bases are TGTGCCAGCAGCGCGCCGGGACAGGAGACCACAGATACGCAGTATTTT.

The J gene is TRBJ2-5, the V gene TRBV5-1; 7 bases map to TRBD2. This CDR3 is 13 amino acids long. Germline V lookup: CDR1 SGHRS, CDR2 YFSETQ. Unmatched junction bases numbered 4, after V lost 3 bases and J lost 5 bases. CDR3 nucleotide sequence: TGCGCCAGCAGCTGGGGGGGTCGGGAGACCCAGTACTTC. Translated, it gives CASSWGGRETQYF.

This chain links TRBV6-1 with TRBJ1-5; D not certain. The CDR3 runs to 14 residues. Trimming took 4 bases from V and 2 from J, leaving 9 bases between them. The germline CDR1 and CDR2 sequences are MNHNS and SASEGT. DNA for the CDR3: TGTGCCAGCAGTGGAGGGTTGGGCAATCAGCCCCAGCATTTT. Protein product: CASSGGLGNQPQHF.

The chain couples TRBV29-1 to TRBJ1-1; D call uncertain. The germline V and J ends were trimmed by 6 bases and 1 base, with 9 bases remaining between them. The CDR3 runs 12 residues. Germline lookup yields CDR1 SQVTM and CDR2 ANQGSEA. The DNA for the CDR3 is TGCAGCGTCCTCTCGGGGAACACTGAAGCTTTCTTT. It translates to CSVLSGNTEAFF.

This clone was counted a few times. The chain is built from TRBV2 and TRBJ2-3; TRBD1 agrees at 7 bases. The CDR3 runs to 13 residues. Germline assignment: CDR1 SNHLY and CDR2 FYNNEI. V was pared by 7 bases and J by 5 bases, with 6 bases of the junction left unmatched. The CDR3 here is CASNTGEGDTQYF. The CDR3 nucleotides are TGTGCCAGCAATACAGGGGAAGGAGATACGCAGTATTTT. The complete variable domain, with remaining parts taken from reference TRBV2 and TRBJ2-3, reads EPEVTQTPSHQVTQMGQEVILRCVPISNHLYFYWYRQILGQKVEFLVSFYNNEISEKSEIFDDQFSVERPDGSNFTLKIRSTKLEDSAMYFCASNTGEGDTQYFGPGTRLTVL.

The rearrangement joins TRBV18 to TRBJ1-1, with D unresolved. Germline V gene lookup returns CDR1 KGHSH and CDR2 LQKENI. The V and J ends lost 5 bases and 2 bases respectively, with 9 bases between them. The CDR3 extends over 13 amino acids. In DNA, the CDR3 is TGTGCCAGCTCATCCGAGTTTAACACTGAAGCTTTCTTT. Translated, it gives CASSSEFNTEAFF.

The chain is built from TRBV5-4 and TRBJ2-7, with 7 bases lining up with TRBD1. The germline gives CDR1 SGHNT, CDR2 YYREEE (reference sequence). The CDR3 totals 14 residues. Trimming took 2 bases from V and 5 from J; bases not matched to a gene: 7. The CDR3 region is CASSFLQGSDEQYF. In DNA, the CDR3 is TGTGCCAGCAGCTTCTTACAGGGGAGCGACGAGCAGTACTTC.

The chain uses TRBV5-4 and TRBJ1-2, with TRBD1 matching over 7 bases. V was pared by 4 bases and J by 2 bases, with 5 bases of the junction left unmatched. CDR3 size: 14 residues. Per germline, CDR1 SGHNT and CDR2 YYREEE (reference sequence). CDR3 amino acids: CASSSPGQNYGYTF. The CDR3 DNA follows: TGTGCCAGCAGCAGTCCGGGACAGAACTATGGCTACACCTTC.

The genes are TRBV18 and TRBJ1-5; 7 nucleotides match TRBD1. CDR1 is KGHSH and CDR2 is LQKENI in the germline V gene. The CDR3 is made up of 16 amino acids. V lost 0 bases to trimming and J lost 2 bases; unmatched junction nucleotides: 4. Here the CDR3 DNA reads TGTGCCAGCTCACCACCGGTAACAGGGGGCAATCAGCCCCAGCATTTT. This gives the protein CASSPPVTGGNQPQHF.

This rearrangement joins TRBV2 to TRBJ1-4; D possibly corresponds to TRBD1 (6 bases). Between the trimmed V and J ends, which lost 6 bases and 3 bases, there was a span of 11 bases. This CDR3 region has 14 residues. CDR1 SNHLY and CDR2 FYNNEI come from the germline V gene. The CDR3 protein is CASRQGWANEKLFF. The DNA of the CDR3 is TGTGCCAGCAGGCAGGGGTGGGCTAATGAAAAACTGTTTTTT.

The chain uses TRBV6-5 and TRBJ1-1, with a weak D call TRBD1 (6 bases). The germline CDR1 and CDR2 sequences are MNHEY and SVGAGI. The CDR3 spans 12 residues. V dropped 5 bases and J dropped 9 bases, with 13 bases sitting between them. The CDR3 bases are TGTGCCAGCAGTATACAGGGTAGTAAAGCTTTCTTT. Its translation is CASSIQGSKAFF.

This rearrangement joins TRBV4-1 to TRBJ1-3, with 8 nucleotides matching TRBD1. This CDR3 contains 15 residues. Trimming removed 1 base from V and 4 bases from J; junction bases left unmatched: 3. Germline V gene data show CDR1 as MGHRA and CDR2 as YSYEKL. The chain's CDR3 is CASSQVRDRGNTIYF. DNA for the CDR3: TGCGCCAGCAGCCAAGTTAGGGACAGGGGAAACACCATATATTTT.

V usage is TRBV10-3 and J usage is TRBJ2-7, with D possibly TRBD2 on 7 matching bases. The CDR3 totals 15 residues. Germline-derived CDR1 and CDR2 are ENHRY and SYGVKD. V dropped 6 bases and J dropped 2 bases, with 17 bases sitting between them. CDR3 amino acids: CAIRQGGDLTYEQYF. The CDR3 DNA reads TGTGCCATCAGACAAGGGGGGGACCTGACCTACGAGCAGTACTTC.

The chain joins TRBV7-9 to TRBJ1-3; the D gene is possibly TRBD1 (6 bases). Germline-derived CDR1 and CDR2 are SEHNR and FQNEAQ (reference sequence). V was cut by 3 bases and J by 0 bases, with 9 bases left in between. The CDR3 has 15 residues. CDR3 region: CASSLRGTSGNTIYF. CDR3 coding DNA: TGTGCCAGCAGCTTGAGGGGGACCTCTGGAAACACCATATATTTT.